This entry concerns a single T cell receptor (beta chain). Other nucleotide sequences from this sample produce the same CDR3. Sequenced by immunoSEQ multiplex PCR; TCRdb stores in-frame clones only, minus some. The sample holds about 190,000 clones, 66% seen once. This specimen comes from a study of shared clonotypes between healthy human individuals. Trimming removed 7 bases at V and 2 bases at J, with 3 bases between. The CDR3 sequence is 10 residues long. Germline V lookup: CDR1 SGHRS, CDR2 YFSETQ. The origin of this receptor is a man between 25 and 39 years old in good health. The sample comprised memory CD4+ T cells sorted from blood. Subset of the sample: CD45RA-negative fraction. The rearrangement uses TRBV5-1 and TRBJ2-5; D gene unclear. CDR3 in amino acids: CASGQETQYF. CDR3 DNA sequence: TGCGCCAGCGGACAAGAGACCCAGTACTTC.